Reported below is one T cell receptor beta chain. The antigen remains unidentified. Sequencing of TCR beta drew on CD8+ and CD4+ T cells from blood. The multiple sclerosis controls, all treatment-naive patients, had relapsing-remitting disease that was stable or active. Reverse transcription used 0.5 to 1 ug RNA and random hexamers. TCR beta CDR3 was amplified by immunoSEQ multiplex PCR. This amplification extended across 54 Vbeta and 13 Jbeta segments. TCRdb processed the immunoSEQ multiplex PCR reads anew with MiXCR; each CDR3 protein has one entry. The sample carries approximately 180,000 distinct CDR3 sequences, approximately 95% recorded once. This CDR3 contains 13 residues. The germline V gene has CDR1 GTSNPN and CDR2 SVGIG (reference sequence). Trimming pared 4 bases from V and 3 bases from J, leaving 12 bases between. These data originate in a study of CD8 T cells in Susac syndrome. Study findings and constraints: The study's TCR sequencing and HLA analysis covered a relatively small number of individuals, and the study acknowledged this.

The sample taken for sequencing was CD4+ T cells from PBMCs. The chain links TRBV30 to TRBJ1-2; D is possibly TRBD1 (5 bases). The TCR originated in a human donor with multiple sclerosis. The CDR3 region has the DNA TGTGCCTGGATCGAGGGCAGGGACTATGGCTACACCTTC. Protein: CAWIEGRDYGYTF.